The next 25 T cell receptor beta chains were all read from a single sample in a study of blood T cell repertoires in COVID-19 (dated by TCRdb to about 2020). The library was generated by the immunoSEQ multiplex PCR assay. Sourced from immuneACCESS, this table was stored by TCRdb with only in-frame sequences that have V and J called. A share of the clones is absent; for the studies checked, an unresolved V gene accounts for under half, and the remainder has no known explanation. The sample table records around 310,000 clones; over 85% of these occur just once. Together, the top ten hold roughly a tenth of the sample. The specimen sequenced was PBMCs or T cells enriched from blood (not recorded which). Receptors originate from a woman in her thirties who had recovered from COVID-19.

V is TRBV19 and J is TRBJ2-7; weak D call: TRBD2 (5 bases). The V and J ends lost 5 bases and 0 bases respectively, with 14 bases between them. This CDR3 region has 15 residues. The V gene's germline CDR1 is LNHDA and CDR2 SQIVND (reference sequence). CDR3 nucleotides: TGTGCCAGTAGTTCTCGGACTGGAAGCTCCTACGAGCAGTACTTC. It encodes CASSSRTGSSYEQYF.

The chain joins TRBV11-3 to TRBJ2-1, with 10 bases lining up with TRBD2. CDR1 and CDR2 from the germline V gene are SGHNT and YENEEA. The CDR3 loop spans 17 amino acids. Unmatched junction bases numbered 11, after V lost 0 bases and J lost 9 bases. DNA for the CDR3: TGTGCCAGCAGCTTAGAGGCTAGCGGGAGTTTTTGGCTTGAGCAGTTCTTC. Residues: CASSLEASGSFWLEQFF.

This CDR3 reads CASSYIRDNYGYTF. CDR3 coding DNA: TGTGCCAGCAGTTACATCAGGGATAACTATGGCTACACCTTC. The genes are TRBV6-5 and TRBJ1-2; TRBD1 might be the D (5 bases). Looked up from germline, CDR1 is MNHEY and CDR2 is SVGAGI. This CDR3 contains 14 residues. Trimming pared 2 bases from V and 1 base from J, leaving 8 bases between.

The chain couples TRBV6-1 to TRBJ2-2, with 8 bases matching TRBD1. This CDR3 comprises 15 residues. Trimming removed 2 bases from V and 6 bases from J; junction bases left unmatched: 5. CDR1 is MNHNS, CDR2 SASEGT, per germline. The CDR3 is CASSEPQGAAGELFF. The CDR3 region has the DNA TGTGCCAGCAGTGAACCCCAGGGGGCGGCCGGGGAGCTGTTTTTT.

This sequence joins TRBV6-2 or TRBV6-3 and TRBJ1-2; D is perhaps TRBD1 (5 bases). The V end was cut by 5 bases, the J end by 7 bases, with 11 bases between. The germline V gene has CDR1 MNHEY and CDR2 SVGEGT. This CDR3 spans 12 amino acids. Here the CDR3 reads CASSQGFGGYTF. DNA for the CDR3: TGTGCCAGCAGTCAGGGTTTTGGTGGCTACACCTTC.

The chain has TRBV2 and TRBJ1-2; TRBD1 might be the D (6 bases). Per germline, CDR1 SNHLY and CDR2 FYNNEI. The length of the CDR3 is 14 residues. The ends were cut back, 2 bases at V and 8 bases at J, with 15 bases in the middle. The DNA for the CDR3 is TGTGCCAGCAGTGAAAGAATCAGGGGATGGGGCTACACCTTC. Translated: CASSERIRGWGYTF.

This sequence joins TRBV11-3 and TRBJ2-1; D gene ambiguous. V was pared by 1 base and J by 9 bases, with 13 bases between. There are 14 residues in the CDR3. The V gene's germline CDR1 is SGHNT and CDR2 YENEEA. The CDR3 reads CASSLGLMVSEQFF. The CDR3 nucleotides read TGTGCCAGCAGCTTAGGGCTCATGGTCTCTGAGCAGTTCTTC.

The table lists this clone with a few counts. In nucleotides, the CDR3 is TGTGCCAGCAGCCACGTGGGGACTAGCGGGAGCTACGAGCAGTACTTC. It specifies CASSHVGTSGSYEQYF. The V call is TRBV3-1 (or the pseudogene TRBV3-2), the J call TRBJ2-7; TRBD2 matches at 14 bases. Trimming took 3 bases from V and 3 from J; bases not matched to a gene: 4. This CDR3 region has 16 residues. In germline, CDR1 is LGHDT, CDR2 YNNKEL (reference sequence).

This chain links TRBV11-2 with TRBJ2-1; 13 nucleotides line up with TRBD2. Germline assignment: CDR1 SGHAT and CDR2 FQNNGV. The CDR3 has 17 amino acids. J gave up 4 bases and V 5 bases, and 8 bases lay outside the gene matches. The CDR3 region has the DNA TGTGCCAGCAGCCCACGGACTAGCGGGAGTTCGTACAATGAGCAGTTCTTC. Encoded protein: CASSPRTSGSSYNEQFF.

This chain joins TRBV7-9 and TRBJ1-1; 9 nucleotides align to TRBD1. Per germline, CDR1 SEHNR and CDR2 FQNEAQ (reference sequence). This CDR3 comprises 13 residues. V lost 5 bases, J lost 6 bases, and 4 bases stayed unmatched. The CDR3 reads CASSLGQGAEAFF. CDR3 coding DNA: TGTGCCAGCAGCCTGGGACAGGGCGCTGAAGCTTTCTTT.

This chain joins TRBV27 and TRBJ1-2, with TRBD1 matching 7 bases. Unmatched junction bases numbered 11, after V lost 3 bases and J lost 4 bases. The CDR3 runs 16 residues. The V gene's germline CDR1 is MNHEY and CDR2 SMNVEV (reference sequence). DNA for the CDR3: TGTGCCAGCAGTTTCTGGAACGCGGGACAGCTCTATGGCTACACCTTC. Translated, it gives CASSFWNAGQLYGYTF.

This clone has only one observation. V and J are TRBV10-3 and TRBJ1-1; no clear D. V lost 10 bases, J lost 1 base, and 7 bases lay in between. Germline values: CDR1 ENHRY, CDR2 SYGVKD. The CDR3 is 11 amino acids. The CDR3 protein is CATQWNTEAFF. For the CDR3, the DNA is TGTGCCACCCAGTGGAACACTGAAGCTTTCTTT.

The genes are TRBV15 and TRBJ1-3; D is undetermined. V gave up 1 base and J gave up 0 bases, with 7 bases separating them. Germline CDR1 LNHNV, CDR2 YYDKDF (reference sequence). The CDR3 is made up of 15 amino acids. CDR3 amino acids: CATSRGPSSGNTIYF. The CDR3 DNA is TGTGCCACCAGCAGAGGGCCTAGCTCTGGAAACACCATATATTTT.

CDR3 loop: CASSPPSGRRAGSNQPQHF. CDR3 nucleotides: TGTGCCAGCAGTCCCCCTTCGGGGCGCCGAGCGGGGAGCAATCAGCCCCAGCATTTT. This chain links TRBV7-9 with TRBJ1-5; a possible D gene is TRBD1 (5 bases). Germline lookup yields CDR1 SEHNR and CDR2 FQNEAQ (reference sequence). The V end lost 6 bases, the J end lost 1 base, and 25 bases lay between the germline ends. CDR3 length equals 19 residues.

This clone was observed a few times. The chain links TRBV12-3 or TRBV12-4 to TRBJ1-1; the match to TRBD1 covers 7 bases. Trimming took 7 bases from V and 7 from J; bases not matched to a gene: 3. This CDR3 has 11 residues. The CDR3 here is CASIGTVEAFF. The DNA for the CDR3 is TGTGCCAGCATAGGGACAGTTGAAGCTTTCTTT.

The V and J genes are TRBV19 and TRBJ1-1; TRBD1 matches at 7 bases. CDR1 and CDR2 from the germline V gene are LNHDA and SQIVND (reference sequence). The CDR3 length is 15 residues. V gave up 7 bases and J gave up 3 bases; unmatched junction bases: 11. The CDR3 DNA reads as TGTGCCAGTATGGGGCAGGGGGAAGTCGACACTGAAGCTTTCTTT. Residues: CASMGQGEVDTEAFF. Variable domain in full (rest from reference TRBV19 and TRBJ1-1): DGGITQSPKYLFRKEGQNVTLSCEQNLNHDAMYWYRQDPGQGLRLIYYSQIVNDFQKGDIAEGYSVSREKKESFPLTVTSAQKNPTAFYLCASMGQGEVDTEAFFGQGTRLTVV.

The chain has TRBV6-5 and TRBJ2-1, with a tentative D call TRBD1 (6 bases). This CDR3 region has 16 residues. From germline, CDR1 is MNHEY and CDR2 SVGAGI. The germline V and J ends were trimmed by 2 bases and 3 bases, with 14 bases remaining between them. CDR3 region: CASSYGGARRYNEQFF. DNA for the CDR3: TGTGCCAGCAGTTACGGGGGCGCGAGACGCTACAATGAGCAGTTCTTC.

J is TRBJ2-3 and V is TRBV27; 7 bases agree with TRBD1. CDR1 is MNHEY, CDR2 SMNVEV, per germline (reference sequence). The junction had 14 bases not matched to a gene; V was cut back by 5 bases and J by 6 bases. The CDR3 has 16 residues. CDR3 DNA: TGTGCCAGCAGTAACGACCCGACAGGGAGTGTGGATACGCAGTATTTT. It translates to CASSNDPTGSVDTQYF.

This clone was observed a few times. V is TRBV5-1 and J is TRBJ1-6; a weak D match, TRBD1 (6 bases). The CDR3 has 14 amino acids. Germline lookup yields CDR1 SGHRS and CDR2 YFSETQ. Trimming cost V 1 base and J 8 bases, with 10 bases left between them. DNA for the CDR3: TGCGCCAGCAGCTTGAAGTACAGGGATTCACCCCTCCACTTT. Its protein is CASSLKYRDSPLHF.

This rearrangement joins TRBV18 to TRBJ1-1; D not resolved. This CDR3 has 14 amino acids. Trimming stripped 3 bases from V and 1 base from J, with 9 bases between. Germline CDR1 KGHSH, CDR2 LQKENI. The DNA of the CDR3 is TGTGCCAGCTCACCGGTAGGAGGGAACACTGAAGCTTTCTTT. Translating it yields CASSPVGGNTEAFF.

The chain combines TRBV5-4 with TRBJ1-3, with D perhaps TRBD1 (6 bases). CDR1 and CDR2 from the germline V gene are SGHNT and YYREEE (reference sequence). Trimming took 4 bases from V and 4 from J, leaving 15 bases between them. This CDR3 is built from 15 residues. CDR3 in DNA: TGTGCCAGCAGCCTTCGTGGGGGGGCGGGAAACACCATATATTTT. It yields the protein CASSLRGGAGNTIYF.

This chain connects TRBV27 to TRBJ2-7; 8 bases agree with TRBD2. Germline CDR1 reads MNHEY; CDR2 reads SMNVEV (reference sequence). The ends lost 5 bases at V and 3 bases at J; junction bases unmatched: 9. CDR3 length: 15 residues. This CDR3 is CASSPIGTSLYEQYF. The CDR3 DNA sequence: TGTGCCAGCAGTCCTATCGGGACTAGTCTCTACGAGCAGTACTTC.

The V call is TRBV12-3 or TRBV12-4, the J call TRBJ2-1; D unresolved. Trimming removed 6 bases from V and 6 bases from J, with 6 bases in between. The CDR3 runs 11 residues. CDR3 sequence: CASSSTNEQFF. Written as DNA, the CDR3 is TGTGCCAGCAGCTCTACCAATGAGCAGTTCTTC.

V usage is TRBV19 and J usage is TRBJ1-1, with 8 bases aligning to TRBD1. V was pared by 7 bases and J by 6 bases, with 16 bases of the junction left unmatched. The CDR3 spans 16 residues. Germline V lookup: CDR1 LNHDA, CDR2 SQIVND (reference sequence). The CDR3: CASTGRGGQARPEAFF. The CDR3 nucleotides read TGTGCCAGTACCGGGAGAGGGGGACAGGCGAGACCTGAAGCTTTCTTT. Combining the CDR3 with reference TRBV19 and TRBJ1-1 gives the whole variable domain DGGITQSPKYLFRKEGQNVTLSCEQNLNHDAMYWYRQDPGQGLRLIYYSQIVNDFQKGDIAEGYSVSREKKESFPLTVTSAQKNPTAFYLCASTGRGGQARPEAFFGQGTRLTVV.

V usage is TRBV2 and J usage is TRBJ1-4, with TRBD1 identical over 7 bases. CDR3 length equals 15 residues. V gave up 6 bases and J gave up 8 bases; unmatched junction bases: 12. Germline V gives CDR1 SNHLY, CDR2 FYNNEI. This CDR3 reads CASRAQGLREEKLFF. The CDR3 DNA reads TGTGCCAGCAGGGCACAGGGGTTGCGAGAAGAAAAACTGTTTTTT.